A selection of T cell receptor beta chains follows, all from one sample in a study of Ad26.COV2.S vaccination and SARS-CoV-2 variants. Sequencing used immunoSEQ multiplex PCR; TCRdb keeps in-frame clones, though not all of them. The repertoire holds some 460,000 clones, with approximately 90% as singletons. The sequenced sample was peripheral blood, obtained in a trial of Ad26.COV2.S vaccine versus placebo. The origin of the receptors is a person aged 18-65 years who received the Ad26.COV2.S COVID-19 vaccine or a placebo. The CDR3 runs from the conserved cysteine through the conserved F or W. A D gene is named only where the DNA matches it firmly. Where a row states a size, it is once, few, many or the class of an expanded clone; other rows omit it.

CDR3 length	V gene	J gene	D gene	clone size	CDR3 protein	CDR3 DNA
14	TRBV29-1	TRBJ2-7	-	-	CSVPNTGPPYEQYF	TGCAGCGTTCCCAATACCGGGCCCCCTTACGAGCAGTACTTC
14	TRBV6-2/TRBV6-3	TRBJ1-5	-	once	CASSYSGGLQPQHF	TGTGCCAGCAGTTACTCTGGAGGGTTGCAGCCCCAGCATTTT
13	TRBV28	TRBJ2-3	-	-	CASTLTVTDTQYF	TGTGCCAGCACCCTTACGGTCACAGATACGCAGTATTTT
17	TRBV15	TRBJ2-4	-	-	CATSRESISIAKNIQHF	TGTGCCACCAGCAGAGAGAGCATATCGATAGCCAAAAACATTCAGCACTTC
16	TRBV4-3	TRBJ1-3	TRBD1	-	CASSQDSGQGVNTIYF	TGCGCCAGCAGCCAAGATTCTGGACAGGGGGTAAACACCATATATTTT
14	TRBV19	TRBJ1-6	-	-	CASRMTGSNSPLHF	TGTGCCAGTAGGATGACAGGTAGTAATTCACCCCTCCACTTT
16	TRBV27	TRBJ1-6	-	few	CASSFEGNSYNSPLHF	TGTGCCAGCAGTTTTGAAGGCAACTCCTATAATTCACCCCTCCACTTT
12	TRBV2	TRBJ2-5	-	-	CAGGSRQETQYF	TGTGCCGGGGGGAGTAGACAAGAGACCCAGTACTTC
12	TRBV4-2	TRBJ2-3	-	-	CASSQSLDTQYF	TGTGCCAGCAGCCAATCACTAGATACGCAGTATTTT
14	TRBV3-1/TRBV3-2	TRBJ1-4	-	-	CASSHREFGEKLFF	TGTGCCAGCAGCCACAGGGAATTCGGTGAAAAACTGTTTTTT
15	TRBV9	TRBJ1-6	-	-	CASSVGSNYNSPLHF	TGTGCCAGCAGCGTGGGGTCCAACTATAATTCACCCCTCCACTTT
17	TRBV7-6	TRBJ1-1	TRBD1	-	CASSSEPGQGVWTEAFF	TGTGCCAGCAGCTCCGAGCCGGGACAGGGGGTATGGACTGAAGCTTTCTTT
15	TRBV5-1	TRBJ2-1	TRBD2	-	CASSPSSGSLNEQFF	TGCGCCAGCAGCCCGTCTAGCGGGAGTTTGAATGAGCAGTTCTTC
14	TRBV4-2	TRBJ1-2	-	-	CASSPEDSRGGYTF	TGTGCCAGCAGCCCGGAGGACAGTCGGGGCGGCTACACCTTC
15	TRBV28	TRBJ1-5	TRBD1	few	CASTSEAGGYQPQHF	TGTGCCAGCACCTCCGAGGCAGGGGGATATCAGCCCCAGCATTTT
14	TRBV7-9	TRBJ2-7	TRBD1	-	CASSLGAGGYEQYF	TGTGCCAGCAGCTTAGGTGCAGGGGGCTACGAGCAGTACTTC
15	TRBV7-2	TRBJ1-1	-	-	CASSLNGVRGTEAFF	TGTGCCAGCAGCTTGAATGGGGTGAGAGGAACTGAAGCTTTCTTT
15	TRBV4-1	TRBJ2-1	TRBD2	-	CASSQGLAGVGEQFF	TGCGCCAGCAGCCAAGGACTAGCGGGAGTCGGAGAGCAGTTCTTC
15	TRBV24-1	TRBJ2-3	TRBD1	-	CATSDTGTGSDTQYF	TGTGCCACCAGTGATACCGGGACAGGATCAGATACGCAGTATTTT
14	TRBV5-1	TRBJ2-3	-	once	CASSIGQSTDTQYF	TGCGCCAGCAGCATTGGACAGAGCACAGATACGCAGTATTTT
16	TRBV19	TRBJ1-6	-	-	CASRTTPQGLNSPLHF	TGTGCCAGTAGAACAACCCCTCAGGGACTAAATTCACCCCTCCACTTT
15	TRBV5-6	TRBJ1-2	-	-	CASSLNTGSGYGYTF	TGTGCCAGCAGCTTGAATACAGGGTCAGGCTATGGCTACACCTTC
13	TRBV10-3	TRBJ2-1	TRBD2	-	CAIRTSLYNEQFF	TGTGCCATTCGGACTAGCCTATACAATGAGCAGTTCTTC
15	TRBV7-9	TRBJ2-1	TRBD1	-	CASSPANRGDNEQFF	TGTGCCAGCAGCCCCGCAAACAGGGGCGATAATGAGCAGTTCTTC
16	TRBV19	TRBJ2-3	TRBD2	-	CASSRGTSGGWNTQYF	TGTGCCAGTAGTAGGGGGACTAGCGGGGGTTGGAATACGCAGTATTTT
16	TRBV9	TRBJ1-6	TRBD1	-	CASSVGDSSYNSPLHF	TGTGCCAGCAGCGTTGGGGACAGCTCCTATAATTCACCCCTCCACTTT
13	TRBV29-1	TRBJ1-5	-	once	CSVEEGLGQPQHF	TGCAGCGTTGAAGAGGGTCTGGGTCAGCCCCAGCATTTT
16	TRBV7-2	TRBJ1-6	-	-	CASSLGGLGGRSPLHF	TGTGCCAGCAGCTTAGGGGGGCTCGGGGGGAGATCACCCCTCCACTTT
15	TRBV9	TRBJ2-1	TRBD2	-	CASSPPSGGAGEQFF	TGTGCCAGCAGCCCACCTAGCGGGGGGGCCGGTGAGCAGTTCTTC
15	TRBV7-9	TRBJ2-3	-	-	CASSSGTASQDTQYF	TGTGCCAGCAGCTCCGGGACCGCTAGCCAAGATACGCAGTATTTT
17	TRBV7-9	TRBJ2-3	TRBD2	-	CASSLVGGGGAADTQYF	TGTGCCAGCAGCCTAGTTGGCGGGGGGGGCGCCGCAGATACGCAGTATTTT
19	TRBV3-1/TRBV3-2	TRBJ2-7	-	-	CASSQGTGSQRTRAYEQYF	TGTGCCAGCAGCCAAGGGACAGGGTCACAGCGGACTAGGGCCTACGAGCAGTACTTC
16	TRBV15	TRBJ2-1	TRBD2	-	CATSRSLAGVWNEQFF	TGTGCCACCAGCAGATCACTAGCGGGAGTATGGAATGAGCAGTTCTTC
14	TRBV27	TRBJ2-5	TRBD1	-	CASSTDRDQETQYF	TGTGCCAGCAGTACAGACAGGGACCAAGAGACCCAGTACTTC
15	TRBV30	TRBJ2-2	TRBD2	-	CAWAQGIAGAGELFF	TGTGCCTGGGCCCAAGGGATAGCGGGGGCCGGGGAGCTGTTTTTT
12	TRBV2	TRBJ2-3	-	-	CASSDNTDTQYF	TGTGCCAGCAGTGACAACACAGATACGCAGTATTTT
15	TRBV15	TRBJ2-7	-	-	CATSTRGGSSYEQYF	TGTGCCACCAGCACCAGAGGGGGGAGCTCCTACGAGCAGTACTTC
14	TRBV5-1	TRBJ2-3	TRBD1	-	CASSGGQGADTQYF	TGCGCCAGCAGCGGTGGACAGGGGGCAGATACGCAGTATTTT
15	TRBV19	TRBJ1-2	TRBD1	-	CASSLGAGGYYGYTF	TGTGCCAGTAGTCTAGGGGCAGGGGGCTACTATGGCTACACCTTC